The 8 T cell receptor beta chains in this list originate from one sample, sequenced in a study of blood T cell repertoires in COVID-19. The method was immunoSEQ multiplex PCR; TCRdb's version includes in-frame clones alone and lacks a portion of them. The sample lists some 82,000 clones; around 88% were seen once. Sequenced input: peripheral blood. Receptors originate from an elderly man with active or convalescent COVID-19.

A few counts support this clone. This chain uses TRBV29-1 with TRBJ2-3, with 9 bases lining up with TRBD2. CDR1 and CDR2 from the germline V gene are SQVTM and ANQGSEA. This CDR3 has 13 amino acids. With V trimmed by 6 bases and J by 3 bases, 4 bases remained unmatched. CDR3: CSVRAGGTDTQYF. In nucleotides, the CDR3 is TGCAGCGTCAGAGCGGGGGGTACAGATACGCAGTATTTT.

This clone was counted between two and nine times. This rearrangement joins TRBV10-3 to TRBJ2-7; no definite D call. Trimming stripped 11 bases from V and 0 bases from J, with 11 bases between. The CDR3 spans 12 residues. Germline CDR1 and CDR2: ENHRY and SYGVKD. The CDR3 nucleotides read TGTGCCGTAAAAGAGTCCTCCTACGAGCAGTACTTC. This translates into CAVKESSYEQYF.

This clone has a single count. V gene TRBV5-3 combines with J gene TRBJ1-4; 10 positions match TRBD1. TRBV5-3 is annotated as an ORF whose role is uncertain. The CDR3 is 16 amino acids. After removal of 0 bases from V and 7 bases from J, the junction contained 6 bases not matched to a gene. The CDR3: CARSLDRDRGFEKLFF. CDR3 in DNA: TGTGCCAGAAGCTTGGACCGGGACAGGGGATTTGAAAAACTGTTTTTT.

This clone was found once. V is TRBV19 and J is TRBJ1-1; TRBD1 matches 7 bases. Germline V CDR1 and CDR2: LNHDA, SQIVND (reference sequence). The CDR3 spans 15 residues. V shed 2 bases and J 1 base; nucleotides not matched to a gene: 4. Written as DNA, the CDR3 is TGTGCCAGTAGTATAACAGGGGTTGGGAACACTGAAGCTTTCTTT. Protein: CASSITGVGNTEAFF.

This sequence joins TRBV4-2 and TRBJ2-1; D unclear. Per germline, CDR1 LGHNA and CDR2 YNFKEQ. Trimming pared 0 bases from V and 7 bases from J, leaving 4 bases between. This CDR3 has 12 residues. The CDR3 DNA follows: TGTGCCAGCAGCCAAGACAGGAATGAGCAGTTCTTC. This gives the protein CASSQDRNEQFF.

This chain joins TRBV27 and TRBJ2-1; the D gene is possibly TRBD2 (5 bases). Trimming left V 4 bases short and J 9 bases short, with 7 bases between. This CDR3 comprises 11 residues. Looked up from germline, CDR1 is MNHEY and CDR2 is SMNVEV (reference sequence). The CDR3 is CASSSLVEQFF. Here the CDR3 DNA reads TGTGCCAGCAGTTCACTAGTTGAGCAGTTCTTC.

The chain has TRBV25-1 and TRBJ1-2; D may be TRBD1 (5 bases). Germline CDR1 MGHDK, CDR2 SYGVNS. This CDR3 is built from 16 residues. V was shortened by 0 bases and J by 5 bases, with 16 bases between the two germline ends. The CDR3 protein is CASSEYQARGVYGYTF. The CDR3, as DNA: TGTGCCAGCAGTGAATATCAGGCAAGGGGCGTATATGGCTACACCTTC.

This clone was seen a handful of times. The V and J genes are TRBV24-1 and TRBJ1-3, with unresolved D. The CDR3 sequence is 13 residues long. Germline CDR1 KGHDR, CDR2 SFDVKD. V was cut by 5 bases and J by 2 bases, with 6 bases left in between. The DNA for the CDR3 is TGTGCCACCAGTGGTTCCGCTGGAAACACCATATATTTT. The encoded protein is CATSGSAGNTIYF.